These 25 T cell receptor beta chains originate from one sample sequenced in a study of cytomegalovirus exposure and HLA in healthy donors. PCR was performed using 60 Vbeta and 13 Jbeta primers. Clones were sequenced by immunoSEQ multiplex PCR, and TCRdb holds only the in-frame ones, with some missing. The sample contains 120,000 or so clones, over 60% of which appear only once. The sample was PBMCs. These receptors originate from a woman in her thirties or forties in good health and CMV-seropositive.

Concerning this clone itself: At the DNA level, this CDR3 is encoded by other sequences in the same sample as well. The genes are TRBV6-5 and TRBJ1-1, with 11 bases aligning to TRBD1. This CDR3 has 15 amino acids. Germline V gene lookup returns CDR1 MNHEY and CDR2 SVGAGI. With 0 bases clipped from V and 6 bases from J, the junction kept 3 bases outside the gene matches. CDR3 sequence reads: CASSYSGQGVAEAFF. The CDR3 DNA reads as TGTGCCAGCAGTTACTCGGGACAGGGGGTAGCTGAAGCTTTCTTT.

The chain couples TRBV29-1 to TRBJ2-1, with 13 bases identical to TRBD2. From germline, CDR1 is SQVTM and CDR2 ANQGSEA. J gave up 7 bases and V 6 bases, and 6 bases lay outside the gene matches. There are 14 residues in the CDR3. This chain's CDR3 is CSVAGLAGYNEQFF. The DNA of the CDR3 is TGCAGCGTGGCGGGACTAGCGGGGTATAATGAGCAGTTCTTC.

The V gene is TRBV5-1, the J gene TRBJ1-5; no definite D call. The CDR3 sequence is 13 residues long. Germline V lookup: CDR1 SGHRS, CDR2 YFSETQ. The V end lost 0 bases, the J end lost 7 bases, and 8 bases lay between the germline ends. Written as DNA, the CDR3 is TGCGCCAGCAGCTTGGGATTGAGGCAGCCCCAGCATTTT. Its translation is CASSLGLRQPQHF.

The chain couples TRBV6-6 to TRBJ1-5; D is possibly TRBD1 (5 bases). Trimming stripped 6 bases from V and 1 base from J, with 13 bases between. Germline V gene data show CDR1 as MNHNY and CDR2 as SVGAGI (reference sequence). CDR3 length equals 15 residues. This CDR3 reads CASSHDGGSNQPQHF. The CDR3 DNA reads as TGTGCCAGCAGCCACGATGGGGGGAGCAATCAGCCCCAGCATTTT.

The chain has TRBV12-5 and TRBJ2-5; TRBD2 matches at 8 bases. Germline CDR1 LGHNT, CDR2 FRNRAP. V gave up 0 bases and J gave up 3 bases; unmatched junction bases: 12. CDR3 length equals 18 residues. The CDR3 is CASGLVQFGRAGEETQYF. DNA for the CDR3: TGTGCTAGTGGTTTGGTACAGTTCGGGAGGGCAGGGGAAGAGACCCAGTACTTC.

The CDR3 sequence: CASSPETSYEQYF. The CDR3 nucleotides read TGCGCCAGCAGCCCAGAAACCTCCTACGAGCAGTACTTC. The J gene is TRBJ2-7, the V gene TRBV5-1; no reliable D call. CDR3 length equals 13 residues. V was shortened by 4 bases and J by 0 bases, with 8 bases between the two germline ends. Germline CDR1 SGHRS, CDR2 YFSETQ.

This clone has just a few counts. The chain carries TRBV7-6 and TRBJ1-1, with D hard to call. V lost 4 bases and J 14 bases, leaving 17 bases between the germline ends. The CDR3 length is 12 residues. Germline V gene data show CDR1 as SGHVS and CDR2 as FNYEAQ. CDR3 sequence: CASSSLAGVSFF. The CDR3 region has the DNA TGTGCCAGCAGCTCACTGGCGGGTGTGTCGTTCTTT. Full variable domain (outside the CDR3, taken from reference TRBV7-6 and TRBJ1-1): GAGVSQSPRYKVTKRGQDVALRCDPISGHVSLYWYRQALGQGPEFLTYFNYEAQQDKSGLPNDRFSAERPEGSISTLTIQRTEQRDSAMYRCASSSLAGVSFFGQGTRLTVV.

The CDR3 here is CASSGAGGSYGYTF. The CDR3 DNA reads TGTGCCAGCAGTGGCGCAGGGGGAAGCTATGGCTACACCTTC. The chain recombines TRBV25-1 with TRBJ1-2, with TRBD1 matching over 7 bases. The V gene's germline CDR1 is MGHDK and CDR2 SYGVNS. The CDR3 sequence is 14 residues long. The trim removed 4 bases at V and 4 bases at J, leaving 6 bases unmatched.

This sequence joins TRBV6-6 and TRBJ1-2; possibly TRBD1 for D (5 bases). The CDR3 spans 13 residues. The germline gives CDR1 MNHNY, CDR2 SVGAGI (reference sequence). Trimming removed 11 bases from V and 5 bases from J, with 18 bases in between. In nucleotides, the CDR3 is TGTGCCTGCCATGATCAGGGAATTTATGGCTACACCTTC. Amino acids: CACHDQGIYGYTF.

This clone was picked up a small number of times. The chain is built from TRBV7-3 and TRBJ2-1; 12 bases agree with TRBD2. J gave up 4 bases and V 4 bases, and 2 bases lay outside the gene matches. CDR1 SGHTA and CDR2 FQGTGA come from the germline V gene. The CDR3 length is 15 residues. The CDR3 loop reads CASSSTSGGYNEQFF. As DNA, the CDR3 is TGTGCCAGCAGCTCGACTAGCGGGGGATACAATGAGCAGTTCTTC.

This chain links TRBV4-1 with TRBJ1-5, with D maybe TRBD1 (5 bases). V lost 4 bases to trimming and J lost 1 base, with 17 bases between them. The CDR3 runs 17 residues. CDR1 and CDR2 from the germline V gene are MGHRA and YSYEKL. The CDR3 nucleotides read TGCGCCAGCAGCCCTTCCCTCGGGGGTCGAAGCAATCAGCCCCAGCATTTT. Amino acid sequence: CASSPSLGGRSNQPQHF.

This clone came up a few times. The CDR3 DNA reads TGCGCCAGCAGCTTCGGGACAGGGGGCCTTGAAGCTTTCTTT. Its translation: CASSFGTGGLEAFF. The chain carries TRBV5-1 and TRBJ1-1; TRBD1 agrees at 12 bases. Germline CDR1 reads SGHRS; CDR2 reads YFSETQ. The CDR3 consists of 14 residues. After removal of 2 bases from V and 7 bases from J, the junction contained 3 bases not matched to a gene.

Turning to this clone: This sample also contains other DNA sequences that code for the same CDR3. The chain has TRBV18 and TRBJ2-5; TRBD2 agrees at 7 bases. The V gene end was trimmed by 0 bases and the J gene end by 4 bases; junction bases not matched to a gene: 2. The CDR3 length is 14 residues. CDR1 and CDR2 from the germline V gene are KGHSH and LQKENI. CDR3 loop: CASSPPSGGETQYF. CDR3 DNA: TGTGCCAGCTCACCACCCTCGGGGGGAGAGACCCAGTACTTC.

The rearrangement links TRBV9 to TRBJ1-1; the D is unclear. The CDR3 is 13 residues long. Germline V gene sequence: CDR1 SGDLS, CDR2 YYNGEE. Trimming stripped 1 base from V and 5 bases from J, with 9 bases between. DNA for the CDR3: TGTGCCAGCAGCGTACTAACTGAAACTGAAGCTTTCTTT. Translated: CASSVLTETEAFF. The full variable domain, in which reference TRBV9 and TRBJ1-1 provide the parts outside the CDR3, is DSGVTQTPKHLITATGQRVTLRCSPRSGDLSVYWYQQSLDQGLQFLIQYYNGEERAKGNILERFSAQQFPDLHSELNLSSLELGDSALYFCASSVLTETEAFFGQGTRLTVV.

The chain combines TRBV7-3 with TRBJ2-3; no reliable D call. Germline assignment: CDR1 SGHTA and CDR2 FQGTGA. The CDR3 spans 14 residues. V lost 4 bases to trimming and J lost 4 bases, with 12 bases between them. Here the CDR3 reads CASSSRHQPDTQYF. As DNA, the CDR3 is TGTGCCAGCAGCTCTCGACATCAACCAGATACGCAGTATTTT.

On this clone itself: Other DNA sequences in the same sample also yield this CDR3. V and J are TRBV5-1 and TRBJ2-2; D is ambiguous. Trimming left V 0 bases short and J 0 bases short, with 6 bases between. CDR3 length equals 15 residues. Germline CDR1 reads SGHRS; CDR2 reads YFSETQ. The CDR3 spells CASSLDRPNTGELFF. For the CDR3, the DNA is TGCGCCAGCAGCTTGGACAGACCGAACACCGGGGAGCTGTTTTTT. The variable domain in full, completed from reference TRBV5-1 and TRBJ2-2, reads KAGVTQTPRYLIKTRGQQVTLSCSPISGHRSVSWYQQTPGQGLQFLFEYFSETQRNKGNFPGRFSGRQFSNSRSEMNVSTLELGDSALYLCASSLDRPNTGELFFGEGSRLTVL.

This chain connects TRBV11-3 to TRBJ2-5; 7 bases are a match to TRBD1. Trimming took 2 bases from V and 2 from J; bases not matched to a gene: 5. Germline V gene sequence: CDR1 SGHNT, CDR2 YENEEA. There are 15 residues in the CDR3. CDR3 DNA sequence: TGTGCCAGCAGCTTATCCGGGACAGCTCAAGAGACCCAGTACTTC. Translating it yields CASSLSGTAQETQYF.

The chain combines TRBV6-5 with TRBJ1-1; D is possibly TRBD1 (6 bases). The CDR3 runs 13 residues. V lost 5 bases, J lost 1 base, and 8 bases lay in between. Germline V gives CDR1 MNHEY, CDR2 SVGAGI. CDR3 protein: CASSRGANTEAFF. CDR3 DNA sequence: TGTGCCAGCAGTCGGGGGGCGAACACTGAAGCTTTCTTT.

The chain uses TRBV7-2 and TRBJ2-2; 10 bases line up with TRBD1. Germline V gene data show CDR1 as SGHTA and CDR2 as FQGNSA. There are 17 residues in the CDR3. Trimming at V came to 5 bases and at J to 5 bases, leaving 11 bases not matched to a gene. CDR3 nucleotide sequence: TGTGCCAGCAGCCATACCCGGGACAGGGGATTAACCGGGGAGCTGTTTTTT. Translated: CASSHTRDRGLTGELFF.

This clone was detected a few times. The chain joins TRBV29-1 to TRBJ1-1; no reliable D call. CDR3 length: 14 residues. Between the trimmed V and J ends, which lost 4 bases and 3 bases, there was a span of 15 bases. The germline V gene encodes CDR1 SQVTM and CDR2 ANQGSEA. The CDR3, as DNA: TGCAGCGTTGTCCCACTGTTGGAGGACACTGAAGCTTTCTTT. Amino acids: CSVVPLLEDTEAFF.

Only one count was recorded for this clone. The chain links TRBV5-1 to TRBJ1-1; D is perhaps TRBD1 (5 bases). Germline values: CDR1 SGHRS, CDR2 YFSETQ. Trimming stripped 1 base from V and 4 bases from J, with 14 bases between. The CDR3 has 15 residues. The CDR3 loop is CASSLNGGPTTEAFF. The CDR3 DNA is TGCGCCAGCAGCTTGAACGGGGGTCCGACCACTGAAGCTTTCTTT.

The chain couples TRBV7-7 to TRBJ2-2, with a tentative D call TRBD1 (5 bases). Germline V gene data show CDR1 as SSHAT and CDR2 as FNYEAQ (reference sequence). The CDR3 is 13 amino acids. V dropped 5 bases and J dropped 6 bases, with 10 bases sitting between them. The CDR3 here is CASSASGSGELFF. As DNA, the CDR3 is TGTGCCAGCAGCGCCTCAGGGTCCGGGGAGCTGTTTTTT.

This clone was seen a few times. This rearrangement joins TRBV4-3 to TRBJ2-5, with TRBD2 matching over 13 bases. The CDR3 is 19 amino acids. Unmatched junction bases numbered 10, after V lost 0 bases and J lost 3 bases. In germline, CDR1 is LGHNA, CDR2 YSLEER. The CDR3 bases are TGCGCCAGCAGCCAAGATTTTTTTCGACTAGCGGGGGGTGAAGAGACCCAGTACTTC. Residues: CASSQDFFRLAGGEETQYF.

This clone has just one count. The chain is built from TRBV5-6 and TRBJ1-2, with D unclear. The CDR3 sequence is 13 residues long. V shed 4 bases and J shed 1 base, with 8 bases lying between them. Germline V gene lookup returns CDR1 SGHDT and CDR2 YYEEEE. The CDR3 coding sequence is TGTGCCAGCAGCGTTCAGATTAACTATGGCTACACCTTC. Its translation is CASSVQINYGYTF.

The chain joins TRBV7-8 to TRBJ2-3; 10 positions match TRBD2. Germline trimming cut 3 bases from V and 4 bases from J; bases unmatched to any gene: 4. The CDR3 extends over 15 amino acids. From germline, CDR1 is SGHVS and CDR2 FQNEAQ. The CDR3 nucleotides read TGTGCCAGCAGCTTCCCAGCGGGGGGGGCAGATACGCAGTATTTT. Its translation: CASSFPAGGADTQYF.